This TCR beta chain was identified in a study of T-cell reconstitution after alpha-beta-depleted transplantation in children. Points from the study as a whole: There were some patients whose high TCRbeta diversity at day 60 came from surviving recipient T cells and thymic progenitors. There were reportedly several hundred expanded graft clones from which alpha-beta T cells came about two months after transplant.

As it was prepared, the TCRbeta library received unique molecular identifiers. One entry per CDR3 protein results from TCRdb running MiXCR on the PCR reads. This table has a few hundred thousand distinct CDR3 sequences, around 10% appearing once. CDR1 DFQATT and CDR2 SNEGSKA come from the germline V gene (reference sequence). The CDR3 length is 12 residues. Trimming took off 5 bases at V and 2 bases at J, with 10 bases between the two ends. Many counts were recorded for this clonotype. Its antigen is not identified. The chain uses TRBV20-1 and TRBJ2-7; D possibly corresponds to TRBD2 (5 bases). This sequence was found in a male patient aged 2 to 10 who had a stem cell transplant for chronic granulomatous disease, so the T cells may come from the graft donor. The source material was peripheral blood, sampled 180 days after TCRalphabeta/CD19-depleted stem cell transplant. The CDR3 protein is CSAEDLAYEQYF. CDR3 nucleotides: TGCAGTGCTGAGGACTTAGCCTACGAGCAGTACTTC.